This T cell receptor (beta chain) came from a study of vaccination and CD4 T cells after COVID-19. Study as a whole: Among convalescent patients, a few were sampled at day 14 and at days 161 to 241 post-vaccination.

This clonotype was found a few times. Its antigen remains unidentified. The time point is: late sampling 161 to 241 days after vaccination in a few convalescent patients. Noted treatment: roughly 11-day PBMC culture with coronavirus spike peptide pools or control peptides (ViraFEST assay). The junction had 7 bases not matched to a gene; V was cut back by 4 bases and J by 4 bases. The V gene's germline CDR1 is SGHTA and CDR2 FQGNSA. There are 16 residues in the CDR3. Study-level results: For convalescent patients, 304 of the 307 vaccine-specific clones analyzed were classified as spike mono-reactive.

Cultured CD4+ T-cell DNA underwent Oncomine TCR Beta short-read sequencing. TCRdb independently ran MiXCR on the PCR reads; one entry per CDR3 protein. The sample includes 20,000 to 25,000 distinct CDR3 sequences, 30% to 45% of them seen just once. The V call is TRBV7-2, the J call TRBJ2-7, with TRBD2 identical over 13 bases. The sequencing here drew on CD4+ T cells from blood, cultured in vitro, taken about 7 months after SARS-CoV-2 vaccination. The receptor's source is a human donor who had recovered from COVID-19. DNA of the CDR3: TGTGCCAGCAGCTCAAGGACTAGCGGGAGCAGGTACGAGCAGTACTTC. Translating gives CASSSRTSGSRYEQYF.